Each of the 27 T cell receptor beta chains below was sequenced from the same sample in a study of post-analysis software for immune sequencing data (dated by TCRdb to the mid-2010s). The library was generated by PCR. The sequencer listed for this sample is Illumina HiSeq 2500. Unique molecular identifiers were incorporated into TCR beta cDNA libraries to reduce PCR and sequencing biases. TCRdb reprocessing: public reads trimmed at Q25 with fastp, clones called with MiXCR, in-frame beta chains kept. Identical CDR3 protein sequences are pooled into one entry, listed with their most common genes and DNA. This sample gives 650,000 to 900,000 distinct CDR3 sequences in total; about 43% of them show up just once. The ten largest clonotypes hold approximately 5% of the sample. Broad study findings and their caveats: Four to six TRBV segments, including TRBV5-6, TRBV5-1 and TRBV20-1, were significantly more frequent in patients than controls.

Their antigens are not known. Sequenced input: blood. These receptors all come from a girl aged 10 to 17 with multiple sclerosis.

The chain joins TRBV5-1 to TRBJ2-5; D not certain. Germline V CDR1 and CDR2: SGHRS, YFSETQ. The V and J ends lost 1 base and 2 bases respectively, with 9 bases between them. The CDR3 length is 14 residues. CDR3 nucleotide sequence: TGCGCCAGCAGCTTGAAGCAGCAGCAAGAGACCCAGTACTTC. Its protein is CASSLKQQQETQYF.

The J gene is TRBJ1-5, the V gene TRBV9; no reliable D call. The CDR3 is made up of 13 amino acids. CDR1 and CDR2 from the germline V gene are SGDLS and YYNGEE. V lost 1 base and J 4 bases, leaving 6 bases between the germline ends. The CDR3 loop is CASSVRQNQPQHF. CDR3 bases: TGTGCCAGCAGCGTAAGGCAGAATCAGCCCCAGCATTTT.

The chain's CDR3 is CATSDLILGQGTDTQYF. CDR3 DNA: TGTGCCACCAGTGATTTGATTCTCGGTCAGGGAACAGATACGCAGTATTTT. The chain links TRBV24-1 to TRBJ2-3; tentatively, D is TRBD1 (5 bases). Looked up from germline, CDR1 is KGHDR and CDR2 is SFDVKD. V was trimmed by 0 bases and J by 3 bases, leaving 15 bases between them. This CDR3 has 17 residues.

The chain carries TRBV29-1 and TRBJ1-2; possibly TRBD1 for D (5 bases). The CDR3 consists of 13 residues. V lost 1 base and J lost 5, with 11 bases in between. CDR1 is SQVTM and CDR2 is ANQGSEA in the germline V gene. CDR3 region: CSVEVGWGYGYTF. For the CDR3, the DNA is TGCAGCGTTGAAGTGGGTTGGGGGTATGGCTACACCTTC.

This clonotype was counted many times. V usage is TRBV6-1 and J usage is TRBJ2-7, with 9 bases identical to TRBD1. The CDR3 spans 14 residues. J gave up 2 bases and V 5 bases, and 4 bases lay outside the gene matches. Germline CDR1 reads MNHNS; CDR2 reads SASEGT. The chain's CDR3 is CASSLRDRAYEQYF. The CDR3 DNA sequence: TGTGCCAGCAGTCTTAGGGACAGGGCCTACGAGCAGTACTTC.

This chain uses TRBV30 with TRBJ1-1; no definite D call. CDR3 length: 13 amino acids. V was shortened by 5 bases and J by 3 bases, with 13 bases between the two germline ends. CDR1 is GTSNPN and CDR2 is SVGIG in the germline V gene (reference sequence). The CDR3 protein is CAWAEGQYTEAFF. The CDR3 bases are TGTGCCTGGGCCGAGGGTCAGTACACTGAAGCTTTCTTT.

The gene calls are TRBV4-1 and TRBJ2-3; 11 bases line up with TRBD2. The germline V gene has CDR1 MGHRA and CDR2 YSYEKL. This CDR3 has 16 residues. Trimming removed 4 bases from V and 6 bases from J; junction bases left unmatched: 9. The CDR3 sequence is CASSPITTSGTDTQYF. CDR3 nucleotides: TGCGCCAGCAGCCCCATTACGACTAGCGGGACCGATACGCAGTATTTT.

V is TRBV5-1 and J is TRBJ1-1; D unclear. The germline CDR1 and CDR2 sequences are SGHRS and YFSETQ. This CDR3 is built from 14 residues. Trimming took 4 bases from V and 0 from J, leaving 10 bases between them. The CDR3 DNA follows: TGCGCCAGCAGCCATGACCAGATGAACACTGAAGCTTTCTTT. Translating it yields CASSHDQMNTEAFF.

In this sample, this clonotype turned up a few times. CDR3 region: CASSPGRTDHYGYTF. The CDR3 DNA reads TGCGCCAGCAGCCCAGGCCGGACAGACCACTATGGCTACACCTTC. The genes are TRBV5-1 and TRBJ1-2, with TRBD1 as a possible D gene (6 bases). Trimming took off 4 bases at V and 3 bases at J, with 16 bases between the two ends. This CDR3 contains 15 residues. Germline loops: CDR1 SGHRS, CDR2 YFSETQ. The variable domain in full, completed from reference TRBV5-1 and TRBJ1-2, reads KAGVTQTPRYLIKTRGQQVTLSCSPISGHRSVSWYQQTPGQGLQFLFEYFSETQRNKGNFPGRFSGRQFSNSRSEMNVSTLELGDSALYLCASSPGRTDHYGYTFGSGTRLTVV.

This chain joins TRBV5-1 and TRBJ2-5; D gene uncertain. CDR1 is SGHRS and CDR2 is YFSETQ in the germline V gene. The ends were cut back, 3 bases at V and 11 bases at J, with 26 bases in the middle. The CDR3 covers 16 residues. The CDR3 coding sequence is TGCGCCAGCAGCTCCTCCCTTAGGGTAGAGTACAATGAGCAGTACTTC. It translates to CASSSSLRVEYNEQYF.

This clonotype was counted a few times. The V gene is TRBV6-1, the J gene TRBJ1-2; the D gene is possibly TRBD1 (6 bases). The germline V gene encodes CDR1 MNHNS and CDR2 SASEGT. This CDR3 has 11 amino acids. V gave up 8 bases and J gave up 5 bases, with 9 bases separating them. CDR3 nucleotides: TGTGCCAGCTTCGGACAGTATGGCTACACCTTC. Translated, it gives CASFGQYGYTF.

The chain couples TRBV24-1 to TRBJ2-1; 12 positions agree with TRBD2. From germline, CDR1 is KGHDR and CDR2 SFDVKD. This CDR3 has 20 amino acids. V was clipped by 3 bases and J by 4 bases; unmatched bases: 15. The CDR3 here is CATSDTSWTSGNLPYNEQFF. For the CDR3, the DNA is TGTGCCACCAGTGATACCTCGTGGACTAGCGGGAACCTTCCTTACAATGAGCAGTTCTTC.

This clonotype was seen more than once but under ten times. The V call is TRBV29-1, the J call TRBJ2-1; D perhaps matches TRBD2 (6 bases). This CDR3 spans 13 amino acids. Germline lookup yields CDR1 SQVTM and CDR2 ANQGSEA. The CDR3 protein is CTAGGSPYNEQFF. The CDR3 coding sequence is TGCACCGCTGGAGGGAGTCCCTACAATGAGCAGTTCTTC.

This clonotype was seen a single time. The chain is built from TRBV5-1 and TRBJ2-1, with TRBD2 matching over 11 bases. The germline CDR1 and CDR2 sequences are SGHRS and YFSETQ. V shed 1 base and J 8 bases; nucleotides not matched to a gene: 5. The CDR3 length is 15 residues. In DNA form, the CDR3 reads TGCGCCAGCAGCTTGCCACTAGCGGGAGAGGATGAGCAGTTCTTC. It encodes CASSLPLAGEDEQFF. The full variable domain, its missing parts supplied by reference TRBV5-1 and TRBJ2-1, is KAGVTQTPRYLIKTRGQQVTLSCSPISGHRSVSWYQQTPGQGLQFLFEYFSETQRNKGNFPGRFSGRQFSNSRSEMNVSTLELGDSALYLCASSLPLAGEDEQFFGPGTRLTVL.

This clonotype was observed a handful of times. J is TRBJ2-1 and V is TRBV24-1; 12 bases fit TRBD2. With 7 bases clipped from V and 8 bases from J, the junction kept 5 bases outside the gene matches. Germline values: CDR1 KGHDR, CDR2 SFDVKD. The CDR3 extends over 14 amino acids. The CDR3 DNA reads as TGTGCCACCAGCCCTAGCGGGAGGGCCGATGAGCAGTTCTTC. Its protein product is CATSPSGRADEQFF.

This clonotype was recorded once. The rearrangement uses TRBV20-1 and TRBJ2-7, with TRBD2 identical over 8 bases. J lost 3 bases, V lost 6 bases, and 4 bases had no gene match. The CDR3 runs to 12 residues. CDR1 is DFQATT and CDR2 is SNEGSKA in the germline V gene (reference sequence). For the CDR3, the DNA is TGCAGTGCCAAGACTAGCGACTACGAGCAGTACTTC. Its protein product is CSAKTSDYEQYF.

The chain joins TRBV20-1 to TRBJ2-4; D is possibly TRBD1 (5 bases). The J call may not be correct, given that the DNA end is closer to TRBJ2-7. This CDR3 spans 13 amino acids. Per the germline V gene, CDR1 is DFQATT and CDR2 is SNEGSKA (reference sequence). CDR3 protein: CSARVPGPYEQYF. The CDR3 nucleotides are TGCAGTGCTAGAGTCCCAGGGCCCTACGAGCAGTACTTC.

The rearrangement joins TRBV16 to TRBJ2-1, with D unclear. CDR3 length: 11 amino acids. Germline loops: CDR1 KGHSY, CDR2 FQNENV. The germline V and J ends were trimmed by 4 bases and 10 bases, with 8 bases remaining between them. The CDR3 sequence: CASSRPKEQFF. The CDR3 DNA reads TGTGCCAGCAGCCGTCCGAAGGAGCAGTTCTTC.

This clonotype appeared a few times. The V call is TRBV4-3, the J call TRBJ2-5; D might be TRBD2 (6 bases). Trimming stripped 0 bases from V and 5 bases from J, with 13 bases between. Germline CDR1 reads LGHNA; CDR2 reads YSLEER. This CDR3 has 15 amino acids. The CDR3 sequence: CASSQDRAEGETQYF. In DNA, the CDR3 is TGCGCCAGCAGCCAAGATAGGGCGGAGGGGGAGACCCAGTACTTC.

The chain recombines TRBV12-3 or TRBV12-4 with TRBJ2-5; the D gene could be TRBD1 or TRBD2 (5 bases each). The length of the CDR3 is 11 residues. Trimming took off 2 bases at V and 11 bases at J, with 9 bases between the two ends. CDR3 sequence (DNA): TGTGCCAGCAGTTTAATGGGGGAGCAGTACTTC. As protein: CASSLMGEQYF.

In this sample, this clonotype turned up many times. This chain uses TRBV29-1 with TRBJ2-7; 10 bases are shared with TRBD2. In germline, CDR1 is SQVTM, CDR2 ANQGSEA. The J segment lost 6 bases and the V segment lost 3 bases, leaving 14 bases of the junction unmatched. The CDR3 contains 16 residues. In DNA form, the CDR3 reads TGCAGCGTTGAGGGGGTAGCGGGAGGATATGGTTCCGAGCAGTACTTC. This encodes CSVEGVAGGYGSEQYF.

This clonotype showed up just once. The rearrangement links TRBV7-9 to TRBJ1-2; no reliable D call. Trimming took 8 bases from V and 6 from J, leaving 13 bases between them. In germline, CDR1 is SEHNR, CDR2 FQNEAQ (reference sequence). CDR3 length: 12 residues. CDR3 protein: CASGYSTDGYTF. The CDR3 coding sequence is TGTGCCAGCGGTTACTCGACGGATGGCTACACCTTC.

J is TRBJ2-7 and V is TRBV6-6; TRBD2 agrees at 9 bases. Unmatched junction bases numbered 8, after V lost 5 bases and J lost 3 bases. The CDR3 extends over 15 amino acids. Germline CDR1 reads MNHNY; CDR2 reads SVGAGI (reference sequence). This CDR3 reads CASSQIAGEHYEQYF. The CDR3, as DNA: TGTGCCAGCAGTCAGATAGCGGGAGAGCACTACGAGCAGTACTTC.

This clonotype came up a few times. The CDR3 spells CASTASGPDNEQFF. The CDR3 nucleotides read TGTGCCAGCACCGCGTCGGGACCAGACAATGAGCAGTTCTTC. This sequence joins TRBV9 and TRBJ2-1; D may correspond to TRBD1 or TRBD2 (5 bases each). The CDR3 length is 14 residues. Trimming stripped 6 bases from V and 5 bases from J, with 15 bases between. The germline gives CDR1 SGDLS, CDR2 YYNGEE.

V gene TRBV7-8 combines with J gene TRBJ2-1; 7 bases agree with TRBD2. The CDR3 is made up of 15 amino acids. J was trimmed by 9 bases and V by 5 bases; bases with no gene match: 13. Germline V gene lookup returns CDR1 SGHVS and CDR2 FQNEAQ. The CDR3 bases are TGTGCCAGCAGCCCGACTAGCCTGGGTGGGGGTGAGCAGTTCTTC. Translation: CASSPTSLGGGEQFF.

The chain couples TRBV12-3 or TRBV12-4 to TRBJ2-4; 10 positions match TRBD2. The DNA end is a closer match to TRBJ2-5, so the J assignment may be wrong. The CDR3 runs to 15 residues. CDR3 loop: CASSSIAGGGETQYF. CDR3 bases: TGTGCCAGCAGTTCGATAGCGGGAGGTGGGGAGACCCAGTACTTC.

The V call is TRBV11-3, the J call TRBJ2-1; D gene uncertain. The length of the CDR3 is 16 residues. V shed 1 base and J shed 8 bases, with 18 bases lying between them. Germline-derived CDR1 and CDR2 are SGHNT and YENEEA. The CDR3 protein is CASSLGRLTGHDEQFF. The CDR3, as DNA: TGTGCCAGCAGCTTAGGACGGCTGACGGGTCACGATGAGCAGTTCTTC.